This is a list of T cell receptor beta chains from one sample in a study of metastatic and nonmetastatic thyroid tumors. MiXCR reprocessed the PCR reads for TCRdb. Among tens of thousands of clones, around half were seen once, and the ten largest hold roughly 25%. The sample taken for sequencing was tumor tissue. These receptors all come from a male donor with papillary thyroid cancer or a benign thyroid nodule (not recorded which). Some clones in this sample may be carry-over from other donors' samples. CDR3s include the opening cysteine and the closing phenylalanine or tryptophan. A D gene is named only where the DNA matches it firmly.

TRBV7-8	TRBD2	TRBJ2-7	CASSPTTSGSSYEQYF
TRBV19	TRBD1	TRBJ2-7	CASSAWDRVYEQYF
TRBV25-1	.	TRBJ1-6	CASGRREELGNSPLHF
TRBV20-1	.	TRBJ1-2	CSARNRETNYGYTF
TRBV2	TRBD1	TRBJ1-4	CASSRDRGGEKLFF
TRBV5-5	.	TRBJ2-5	CASSLSFDRGETQYF
TRBV4-3	.	TRBJ2-7	CASSQDLRSRGDEQYF
TRBV28	TRBD2	TRBJ2-1	CASSLRLAPNEQFF
TRBV6-4	TRBD1	TRBJ2-7	CASSGTGSVYEQYF
TRBV19	.	TRBJ1-1	CASMLGSFGGTEAFF
TRBV29-1	TRBD1	TRBJ1-1	CSVEGGQGGFSTEAFF
TRBV5-1	TRBD1	TRBJ2-5	CASRTGQETQYF
TRBV5-5	TRBD1	TRBJ2-7	CASSPNARTGRYEQYF
TRBV2	.	TRBJ2-7	CASSGLGGGNEQYF
TRBV6-2/TRBV6-3	TRBD2	TRBJ2-7	CASSYRGLAVSYEQYF
TRBV28	.	TRBJ2-7	CASSLDGYF
TRBV30	.	TRBJ2-7	CAGQGNDEQYF
TRBV20-1	TRBD2	TRBJ2-7	CSAREGEGSYEQYF
TRBV5-1	.	TRBJ1-6	CASSLMGNNSPLHF
TRBV12-3/TRBV12-4	.	TRBJ1-2	CASSSWAGDYGYTF
TRBV20-1	TRBD1	TRBJ2-7	CSASKQGVGLEQYF
TRBV6-4	.	TRBJ2-7	CASSDSKYF
TRBV7-3	TRBD1	TRBJ2-7	CASSLTGAEIHDQYF
TRBV30	.	TRBJ2-3	CAWSVSRVSTQYF
TRBV5-1	TRBD1	TRBJ2-7	CASRGTATYEQYF
TRBV20-1	.	TRBJ2-7	CSARGLEDPSYEQYF
TRBV5-1	TRBD2	TRBJ2-1	CASSPGTSGRGNEQFF
TRBV20-1	.	TRBJ1-5	CSARDSQVWPQHF
TRBV19	TRBD1	TRBJ2-7	CASSVGQGPYEQYF
TRBV7-2	.	TRBJ2-7	CASSFGITYEQYF
TRBV11-2	.	TRBJ2-7	CASSFVPYEQYF
TRBV20-1	TRBD2	TRBJ2-3	CSAALLLAGALADTQYF
TRBV12-3/TRBV12-4	.	TRBJ2-7	CASSHLGGSYEQYF
TRBV6-1	TRBD1	TRBJ2-7	CASIDRDYEQYF
TRBV20-1	.	TRBJ1-1	CSALGDGRNTEAFF
TRBV28	TRBD1	TRBJ2-7	CASTQGLGTYEQYF
TRBV5-5	TRBD1	TRBJ1-5	CASSWTGGDQPQHF
TRBV7-8	TRBD1	TRBJ2-7	CASSLAMTGPTYEQYF
TRBV7-3	TRBD1	TRBJ2-7	CASSLKGQGTYEQYF
TRBV5-1	TRBD1	TRBJ2-2	CASSFTPTGAGTGELFF
TRBV9	TRBD2	TRBJ2-1	CASSVIAGGTNEQFF
TRBV20-1	TRBD2	TRBJ2-1	CSATSGGYNEQFF